These T cell receptor beta chains were read from a single sample in a study of blood T cell repertoires in COVID-19. TCRdb's table, derived via immunoSEQ multiplex PCR, lists solely in-frame clones and lacks some. The sample has hundreds of thousands of clones, around nine tenths seen once. Specimen: PBMCs or T cells enriched from blood (not recorded which). These receptors all stem from a woman aged 30 to 39 who had been exposed to COVID-19. Both conserved end residues are part of each CDR3. The order of the fields is J gene, clone size, V gene, D gene, CDR3 DNA, CDR3 protein. D genes are given only for firm matches. Part of the rows lack a size; the others show once, few, many or a class for expanded clones.

TRBJ1-2,.,TRBV15,.,TGTGCCACCAGCAGAGATAATGCGTACTACACCTTC,CATSRDNAYYTF
TRBJ2-7,.,TRBV28,TRBD2,TGTGCCAGCAGCCTTAGCGGGGGGCCCTACGAGCAGTACTTC,CASSLSGGPYEQYF
TRBJ1-2,.,TRBV29-1,.,TGCAGCGTTTCGGCGGGTACTAACTATGGCTACACCTTC,CSVSAGTNYGYTF
TRBJ2-3,.,TRBV27,.,TGTGCCAGCAGTGGTAGCCACTCCTCCACAGATACGCAGTATTTT,CASSGSHSSTDTQYF
TRBJ1-2,.,TRBV3-1/TRBV3-2,TRBD1,TGTGCCAGCAGCCAAGGGACAGGGGATGGCTACACCTTC,CASSQGTGDGYTF
TRBJ2-5,once,TRBV5-4,TRBD1,TGTGCCAGCAGCATGGGACAGCAAGAGACCCAGTACTTC,CASSMGQQETQYF
TRBJ2-2,.,TRBV7-2,.,TGTGCCAGCAGCTTGGCTGACACGAACACCGGGGAGCTGTTTTTT,CASSLADTNTGELFF
TRBJ1-1,few,TRBV2,.,TGTGCCAGCAGGATAGACGCGGCGAACACTGAAGCTTTCTTT,CASRIDAANTEAFF
TRBJ2-1,.,TRBV19,TRBD2,TGTGCCAGTAGTTTCGGACTAGCGAGTTACAATGAGCAGTTCTTC,CASSFGLASYNEQFF
TRBJ1-1,.,TRBV28,.,TGTGCCAGCAGTCCACCCCCCCGGGGGGTCGCTTTCTTT,CASSPPPRGVAFF
TRBJ1-6,.,TRBV7-2,TRBD1,TGTGCCAGCAGCTCCCGACAGGGAACACCCCTCCACTTT,CASSSRQGTPLHF
TRBJ2-1,.,TRBV29-1,TRBD2,TGCAGCGTGCAGGGACTAGCGGGAGGCAATGAGCAGTTCTTC,CSVQGLAGGNEQFF
TRBJ1-1,.,TRBV18,TRBD1,TGTGCCAGCTCACCTGCCACTGCAGGGGGCTGGACTGAAGCTTTCTTT,CASSPATAGGWTEAFF
TRBJ1-4,.,TRBV30,TRBD1,TGTGCCTGGAGTCAGGGGGCAGTGGGAACTAATGAAAAACTGTTTTTT,CAWSQGAVGTNEKLFF
TRBJ2-5,.,TRBV9,TRBD2,TGTGCCAGCAGCGTAACTAGCGGGGGGTGGGAGACCCAGTACTTC,CASSVTSGGWETQYF
TRBJ2-5,.,TRBV27,.,TGTGCCAGCATACGCAAGGGGTCTCAAGAGACCCAGTACTTC,CASIRKGSQETQYF
TRBJ1-4,.,TRBV11-2,TRBD1,TGTGCCAGCAGCTTAGAGGGGACAGGGGGCAGGGAAAAACTGTTTTTT,CASSLEGTGGREKLFF
TRBJ2-3,.,TRBV3-1/TRBV3-2,.,TGTGCCAGCAGCCACTCCCGGGATACGCAGTATTTT,CASSHSRDTQYF
TRBJ1-5,.,TRBV28,.,TGTGCCAGCAGAGGACAAAAGGCTCAGCCCCAGCATTTT,CASRGQKAQPQHF
TRBJ2-7,once,TRBV11-2,TRBD1,TGTGCCAGCAGTTGGGACAGACAGTCCTACGAGCAGTACTTC,CASSWDRQSYEQYF
TRBJ1-1,.,TRBV2,TRBD1,TGTGCCTTCAAACAGGGGGGCACTGAAGCTTTCTTT,CAFKQGGTEAFF
TRBJ1-6,few,TRBV2,.,TGTGCCAGCAGTGTCTCCCGGGACACCAATTCACCCCTCCACTTT,CASSVSRDTNSPLHF
TRBJ2-1,.,TRBV29-1,TRBD2,TGCAGCGTTGAGCGGGGGGGAAATGAGCAGTTCTTC,CSVERGGNEQFF
TRBJ2-1,.,TRBV19,.,TGTGCCAGTAGTATAGGGGAGGAGCGGTTCTTC,CASSIGEERFF
TRBJ1-1,few,TRBV30,.,TGTGCCTGGATGCCAGGCCCGAACACTGAAGCTTTCTTT,CAWMPGPNTEAFF